Listed here is a single T cell receptor beta chain. Trimming pared 5 bases from V and 3 bases from J, leaving 14 bases between. The CDR3 is made up of 14 amino acids. The germline V gene has CDR1 SEHNR and CDR2 FQNEAQ (reference sequence). A sample-barcoded 5' primer and a J-beta primer mix were used in a second PCR of about 7 to 11 cycles. One entry per CDR3 protein results from TCRdb running MiXCR on the 5' RACE reads. The repertoire holds fewer than 800,000 distinct CDR3 sequences, with around 25% as singletons. The sample belongs to a study of blood T cells in healthy people across ages. Each sample had at least 6 million PBMCs isolated. This sample was shared with a second study, whose subject was T cells of mothers and their children.

The clonotype comes from a boy between 10 and 17 years old in good health. The chain employs TRBV7-9 and TRBJ2-7; D could derive from TRBD1 or TRBD2 (5 bases each). Source material: blood. CDR3 nucleotide sequence: TGTGCCAGCAGCCCGGGACCGCAAAACTACGAGCAGTACTTC. It is translated as CASSPGPQNYEQYF.